This is a list of T cell receptor beta chains from one sample in a study of brain T cells in children with intractable seizures. Libraries were prepared by immunoSEQ multiplex PCR; TCRdb keeps only in-frame clonotypes and omits some of them. The sample records 300,000 to 400,000 clones, 93% being singletons. The material sequenced was peripheral blood, taken around 5 months after surgery. The receptors originated from a boy younger than two with tuberous sclerosis and intractable seizures. Both conserved end residues are part of each CDR3. The D gene is left open where the match is weak. Not every row has a clone size; where given, it reads once, few, many or a size class.

CDR3nt | CDR3aa | j_gene | d_gene | abundance | v_gene
TGTGCCAGTAGTATTGGGTCTACAGATAACGGGAAGCTGTTTTTT | CASSIGSTDNGKLFF | TRBJ2-2 | NA | few | TRBV19
TGTGCCAGCAGCTTAGCGGCGACAGATACGCAGTATTTT | CASSLAATDTQYF | TRBJ2-3 | NA | NA | TRBV7-2
TGTGCCAGCAGCGAGTTTGAAGCTTTCTTT | CASSEFEAFF | TRBJ1-1 | NA | NA | TRBV2
TGTGCCAGCAGCCGACAGGGAACTATGAACACTGAAGCTTTCTTT | CASSRQGTMNTEAFF | TRBJ1-1 | TRBD1 | NA | TRBV7-9
TGTGCCAGCAGCGGTACAGGGCTAGTCACTGAAGCTTTCTTT | CASSGTGLVTEAFF | TRBJ1-1 | NA | NA | TRBV5-4
TGTGCCAGCAGCCTACAGGGATTGTCGAACAATGAGCAGTTCTTC | CASSLQGLSNNEQFF | TRBJ2-1 | NA | NA | TRBV6-5
TGTGCCAGCAGCGACGGAGGGGTTTCGGGCACAGATACGCAGTATTTT | CASSDGGVSGTDTQYF | TRBJ2-3 | NA | NA | TRBV9
TGTGCCACGAAACAGGGGAACTATGGCTACACCTTC | CATKQGNYGYTF | TRBJ1-2 | TRBD1 | once | TRBV19
TGTGCCAGCAGCGCGACAGGGGGCGAAACTGAAGCTTTCTTT | CASSATGGETEAFF | TRBJ1-1 | TRBD1 | once | TRBV9
TGTGCCACCAGCAGAGAAAATACAAATTCGAACACTGAAGCTTTCTTT | CATSRENTNSNTEAFF | TRBJ1-1 | NA | NA | TRBV15
TGCAGTGCTGGACGGGAGACCCAGTACTTC | CSAGRETQYF | TRBJ2-5 | NA | NA | TRBV20-1
TGCGCCAGCAGCTTGGGGTTAGCGGGGCTTCAAGAGACCCAGTACTTC | CASSLGLAGLQETQYF | TRBJ2-5 | TRBD2 | NA | TRBV5-1
TGCGCCAGCCGTGGGGGCGGCTATGGCTACACCTTC | CASRGGGYGYTF | TRBJ1-2 | NA | NA | TRBV5-1
TGTGCCAGCAGTTACTCGGGGGTAGGAAATTCACCCCTCCACTTT | CASSYSGVGNSPLHF | TRBJ1-6 | NA | NA | TRBV6-5
TGTGCCAGTAGTATCTGGGACAGGGGGGTCCAAGAGACCCAGTACTTC | CASSIWDRGVQETQYF | TRBJ2-5 | TRBD1 | NA | TRBV19
TGTGCCAGCAGCTTAGGGGCTGGGGTGAACACTGAAGCTTTCTTT | CASSLGAGVNTEAFF | TRBJ1-1 | NA | medium-sized | TRBV7-9
TGTGCCAGCAGTCAGGACGGAGTGAACGCTTTCTTT | CASSQDGVNAFF | TRBJ1-1 | NA | NA | TRBV28
TGTGCCAGCAGAGTCAAGCAAGAGACCCAGTACTTC | CASRVKQETQYF | TRBJ2-5 | NA | NA | TRBV12-3/TRBV12-4
TGCGCCAGCAGCTTGGCGTACGGGACTTCCTACGAGCAGTACTTC | CASSLAYGTSYEQYF | TRBJ2-7 | NA | NA | TRBV5-1
TGTGCCAGCTCAGACCGGGACAGGGGAACCTACGAGCAGTACTTC | CASSDRDRGTYEQYF | TRBJ2-7 | TRBD1 | NA | TRBV18
TGTGCCACCAGTGATTTCGGGAGCTATGGCTACACCTTC | CATSDFGSYGYTF | TRBJ1-2 | NA | NA | TRBV24-1
TGTGCCAGCAGCTTAAACTCGCGGGCGGCCTACGAGCAGTACTTC | CASSLNSRAAYEQYF | TRBJ2-7 | NA | NA | TRBV7-8
TGTGCCAGCAACTCAGGGGTTGAGGCCACTGAAGCTTTCTTT | CASNSGVEATEAFF | TRBJ1-1 | NA | NA | TRBV5-8
TGCGCCAGCAGCTTGGTGCAGGGTCTTATCACTGAAGCTTTCTTT | CASSLVQGLITEAFF | TRBJ1-1 | NA | NA | TRBV5-1
TGCGCCAGCAGCTTGGCGGGCGAGGGTGAGCAGTTCTTC | CASSLAGEGEQFF | TRBJ2-1 | NA | NA | TRBV5-1
TGCAGCGTTGAAGATCAGGGACTAGCGGGAGTTAATGAGCAGTTCTTC | CSVEDQGLAGVNEQFF | TRBJ2-1 | TRBD2 | once | TRBV29-1
TGCGCCAGCAGCTTGGAAGGGAACGGCTACACCTTC | CASSLEGNGYTF | TRBJ1-2 | NA | NA | TRBV5-1
TGTGCCAGCAGTAGACTGGAACTAGCAAGCACAGATACGCAGTATTTT | CASSRLELASTDTQYF | TRBJ2-3 | NA | NA | TRBV7-9
TGTGCCAGCAGTTACTCCGGGGGCGCCGGTACTGAAGCTTTCTTT | CASSYSGGAGTEAFF | TRBJ1-1 | NA | NA | TRBV6-6
TGTGCCATCAGACGACAGGACAATGAGCAGTTCTTC | CAIRRQDNEQFF | TRBJ2-1 | NA | NA | TRBV10-3
TGTGCCAGCAGTGAAGTTGGGGGGGCGTCCTCCGGGTGGCAGTTCTTC | CASSEVGGASSGWQFF | TRBJ2-1 | NA | NA | TRBV6-1
TGTGCCAGCAGCCAAGCGGCGGGGGTGAATTACGAGCAGTACTTC | CASSQAAGVNYEQYF | TRBJ2-7 | TRBD2 | NA | TRBV3-1/TRBV3-2
TGTGCCAGCAGCTTAGCGGGGGCCTACAATGAGCAGTTCTTC | CASSLAGAYNEQFF | TRBJ2-1 | NA | NA | TRBV7-8
TGCGCCAGCAGCTTTAGGCGGGATTCGTACAATGAGCAGTTCTTC | CASSFRRDSYNEQFF | TRBJ2-1 | NA | NA | TRBV5-1
TGCGCCAGCAGCCAAGTGATGGCAGCGACCCAACCAACCGGCTACACCTTC | CASSQVMAATQPTGYTF | TRBJ1-2 | NA | NA | TRBV4-1
TGCGCCAGCAGCCCCCGGTGGGCGGGAGCCCTCTACGAGCAGTACTTC | CASSPRWAGALYEQYF | TRBJ2-7 | TRBD2 | NA | TRBV4-1
TGTGCCAGCAGTGAAGCTAGCGGGGGTGGGGCCAACGTCCTGACTTTC | CASSEASGGGANVLTF | TRBJ2-6 | TRBD2 | once | TRBV6-1
TGTGCCAGCAGCAAAGGACAGGGGCCGACCCAGTACTTC | CASSKGQGPTQYF | TRBJ2-5 | TRBD1 | NA | TRBV13
TGTGCCAGCAGCTTGGGACTACTGAACACCGGGGAGCTGTTTTTT | CASSLGLLNTGELFF | TRBJ2-2 | TRBD2 | NA | TRBV7-9
TGTGCCAGCAGTTACTCGCCAGGGGACTATGGCTACACCTTC | CASSYSPGDYGYTF | TRBJ1-2 | NA | NA | TRBV6-6
TGTGCCAGCAGCTTAGAGGGGGCCTCTGGCTACACCTTC | CASSLEGASGYTF | TRBJ1-2 | TRBD1 | NA | TRBV7-9
TGTGCCAGCAGTCTCACCCGAAATAGCAATCAGCCCCAGCATTTT | CASSLTRNSNQPQHF | TRBJ1-5 | NA | NA | TRBV7-8
TGCGCCAGCAGCTTTAGGGGGACAGGGTTTAACAATGAGCAGTTCTTC | CASSFRGTGFNNEQFF | TRBJ2-1 | TRBD1 | NA | TRBV5-1
TGTGCCAGTAGTATTTTCAGGGACTATGGCTACACCTTC | CASSIFRDYGYTF | TRBJ1-2 | NA | NA | TRBV19
TGTGCCAGCAGCTCCGGTTTGAAAACTGAAGCTTTCTTT | CASSSGLKTEAFF | TRBJ1-1 | NA | once | TRBV7-8
TGTGCCACCAGTGATGGACAGGTCAATCAGCCCCAGCATTTT | CATSDGQVNQPQHF | TRBJ1-5 | TRBD1 | NA | TRBV24-1
TGTGCCAGCAGCCCTAGCGGCGGGTTGTACGAGCAGTACTTC | CASSPSGGLYEQYF | TRBJ2-7 | TRBD2 | NA | TRBV7-3
TGTGCCAGCAGCCACGAAGCGGGACAGTACCAAGAGACCCAGTACTTC | CASSHEAGQYQETQYF | TRBJ2-5 | NA | NA | TRBV7-2
TGTGCCAGCAGCCCGGTCGAGACTGGGCGGGGGATAGCCAAAAACATTCAGTACTTC | CASSPVETGRGIAKNIQYF | TRBJ2-4 | TRBD2 | NA | TRBV11-3
TGTGCCAGCAGCGCGATAGGGGGGCTCTATGGCTACACCTTC | CASSAIGGLYGYTF | TRBJ1-2 | NA | NA | TRBV9
TGTGCCAGCAGCTTAAGGCAGGGTGCTGACACCGGGGAGCTGTTTTTT | CASSLRQGADTGELFF | TRBJ2-2 | NA | NA | TRBV7-2
TGTGCCAGCAACAAACAGGGGAACACTGAAGCTTTCTTT | CASNKQGNTEAFF | TRBJ1-1 | NA | NA | TRBV12-3/TRBV12-4
TGTGCCAGCAGCACTCAAGTGGGTGCAGGGCCAGTTTCTGGCTACACCTTC | CASSTQVGAGPVSGYTF | TRBJ1-2 | NA | NA | TRBV21-1
TGTGCCAGCAAGTTTCAGGGGGCCAACGAAAAACTGTTTTTT | CASKFQGANEKLFF | TRBJ1-4 | TRBD1 | NA | TRBV27
TGTGCCAGCAGCCAAGACGCACTAGCGGGGGACCAAGAGACCCAGTACTTC | CASSQDALAGDQETQYF | TRBJ2-5 | TRBD2 | NA | TRBV3-1/TRBV3-2
TGTGCCAGCAGCTCCGCGGGACAGGGGGGCTATGGCTACACCTTC | CASSSAGQGGYGYTF | TRBJ1-2 | TRBD1 | NA | TRBV9
TGTGCCAGCAGCGTAGGGCTGGGCGCCGGGGTCAATGAGCAGTTCTTC | CASSVGLGAGVNEQFF | TRBJ2-1 | NA | NA | TRBV9
TGTGCCAGCAGTTTACAAGAGACCCAGTACTTC | CASSLQETQYF | TRBJ2-5 | NA | NA | TRBV12-3/TRBV12-4
TGTGCCAGCAGTTACTCTCCGGGAAGCTCCTACAATGAGCAGTTCTTC | CASSYSPGSSYNEQFF | TRBJ2-1 | NA | NA | TRBV6-6
TGTGCCAGCAGTTTTGGGACCTACAATGAGCAGTTCTTC | CASSFGTYNEQFF | TRBJ2-1 | NA | NA | TRBV12-3/TRBV12-4